This T cell receptor (beta chain) was identified during a study of blood T cell repertoires in COVID-19. Study overall: Sites across the United States, Italy and Spain contributed samples from acute and convalescent COVID-19. In each case, the material was cDNA or gDNA derived from T cells, B-cell-depleted T cells, or PBMCs.

Study processing details: Reference gene primer amplification yielded estimated nucleated cell counts. Sequenced by immunoSEQ multiplex PCR; TCRdb stores in-frame clones only, minus some. The V and J calls and clone size come from that table; D and trimming were worked out from the DNA. The repertoire holds hundreds of thousands of clones, with around 90% as singletons. Trimming cost V 4 bases and J 0 bases, with 4 bases left between them. This CDR3 has 13 amino acids. The germline CDR1 and CDR2 sequences are MNHEY and SVGAGI. This rearrangement joins TRBV6-5 to TRBJ1-5; the D is unclear. The receptor's source is a woman younger than 30 with acute or convalescent COVID-19. Sample: peripheral blood. CDR3 sequence (DNA): TGTGCCAGCAGTTCCAATAGCAATCAGCCCCAGCATTTT. Its protein product is CASSSNSNQPQHF.